This TCR beta chain was recovered during a study of T cells after yellow fever vaccination. Findings and limits, study-wide: Clones from primary vaccination mostly reappeared after the booster (around 96% CD4, approximately 91% CD8).

The 5'RACE template-switching step produced TCR cDNA and added a universal primer site and UMIs. One entry per CDR3 protein, called by TCRdb with MiXCR from the 5' RACE reads. The repertoire consists of 510,000 or so distinct CDR3 sequences, with 15% to 20% occurring once and the leading ten covering 13% to 15%. The CDR3 is made up of 12 amino acids. CDR1 and CDR2 from the germline V gene are SGHRS and YFSETQ. V lost 0 bases, J lost 5 bases, and 6 bases lay in between. About this clonotype itself: The antigen is not known. A much larger clone is a single base away; this may be a read error.

This sample comprised PBMCs, obtained 15 days after the yellow fever booster vaccination. The receptor was derived from a man aged 25-45 years who received the YFV17D yellow fever vaccine. This chain links TRBV5-1 with TRBJ2-7; no clear D gene. CDR3 in DNA: TGCGCCAGCAGCTTGGAACAGAACGAGCAGTACTTC. This codes for CASSLEQNEQYF.